The 18 T cell receptor beta chains below were found in one sample sequenced in a study of blood T cells in healthy people across ages. The authors ran a second PCR of 7 to 11 cycles using a sample-barcoded 5' primer and a J-beta primer mix. TCRdb re-derived calls from the 5' RACE reads in MiXCR, one entry per CDR3 protein. The table shows approximately 800,000 distinct CDR3 sequences, with about 36% occurring only once. Material: blood. The receptor set was obtained from a man aged 18 to 30 in good health.

V usage is TRBV6-5 and J usage is TRBJ2-7, with 12 bases aligning to TRBD2. The CDR3 length is 15 residues. Germline CDR1 is MNHEY and CDR2 is SVGAGI. Trimming at V came to 5 bases and at J to 4 bases, leaving 6 bases not matched to a gene. CDR3: CASSKTSGGFYEQYF. The CDR3 DNA sequence: TGTGCCAGCAGTAAGACTAGCGGGGGTTTTTACGAGCAGTACTTC.

About this clonotype: One end of the junction fails to match germline, which may point to a read error. The gene calls are TRBV7-9 and TRBJ1-1, with D possibly TRBD1 on 6 matching bases. The CDR3 loop spans 15 amino acids. Germline lookup yields CDR1 SEHNR and CDR2 FQNEAQ (reference sequence). The CDR3 DNA reads TGTGCCCGCAGCTGGGACACGAGGATGAACACTGAAGCTTTCTTT. It translates to CARSWDTRMNTEAFF.

This chain uses TRBV7-8 with TRBJ2-7, with D possibly TRBD2 on 6 matching bases. The J call may be faulty, since TRBJ2-5 better matches the DNA end. CDR1 SGHVS and CDR2 FQNEAQ come from the germline V gene. The CDR3 has 16 amino acids. CDR3 loop: CASSGSVSGAVETQYF. The CDR3 region has the DNA TGTGCCAGCAGCGGCAGTGTTAGCGGAGCTGTAGAGACCCAGTACTTC.

This clonotype has a handful of counts. The V and J genes are TRBV20-1 and TRBJ1-4; D is uncertain. The CDR3 length is 13 residues. Germline CDR1 DFQATT, CDR2 SNEGSKA (reference sequence). V was trimmed by 6 bases and J by 7 bases, leaving 15 bases between them. The CDR3 DNA reads TGCAGTGCCCGTTCGGAGCGGGGTGAAAAACTGTTTTTT. As protein: CSARSERGEKLFF.

The chain is built from TRBV15 and TRBJ2-3; either TRBD1 or TRBD2 may fit D (5 bases each). V lost 0 bases and J 0 bases, leaving 19 bases between the germline ends. CDR3 size: 19 residues. CDR1 and CDR2 (germline): LNHNV, YYDKDF (reference sequence). CDR3 loop: CATSREYNSRGPSTDTQYF. Here the CDR3 DNA reads TGTGCCACCAGCAGAGAGTATAATTCAAGGGGACCTAGCACAGATACGCAGTATTTT.

The chain recombines TRBV6-1 with TRBJ2-3; TRBD2 agrees at 7 bases. Trimming removed 2 bases from V and 2 bases from J; junction bases left unmatched: 4. The CDR3 length is 15 residues. In germline, CDR1 is MNHNS, CDR2 SASEGT. CDR3 in amino acids: CASSELAVNTDTQYF. CDR3 nucleotides: TGTGCCAGCAGTGAACTAGCGGTAAACACAGATACGCAGTATTTT.

This clonotype has at least ten counts. This chain connects TRBV29-1 to TRBJ2-6, with 9 bases identical to TRBD1. After removal of 6 bases from V and 0 bases from J, the junction contained 3 bases not matched to a gene. The CDR3 is 15 residues long. Germline CDR1 is SQVTM and CDR2 is ANQGSEA. CDR3 in amino acids: CSVGQGSSGANVLTF. The DNA for the CDR3 is TGCAGCGTGGGACAGGGAAGCTCTGGGGCCAACGTCCTGACTTTC.

This clonotype occurred a few times. The rearrangement links TRBV24-1 to TRBJ1-5; D is possibly TRBD1 (5 bases). Germline-derived CDR1 and CDR2 are KGHDR and SFDVKD. Between the trimmed V and J ends, which lost 0 bases and 0 bases, there was a span of 17 bases. The CDR3 is 19 residues long. DNA of the CDR3: TGTGCCACCAGTGATTTGGGAAGGGGAAGGTGTTATAGCAATCAGCCCCAGCATTTT. Residues: CATSDLGRGRCYSNQPQHF.

The gene calls are TRBV7-2 and TRBJ1-6, with D tentatively TRBD1 (5 bases). V was cut by 2 bases and J by 3 bases, with 17 bases left in between. The CDR3 contains 18 residues. CDR1 is SGHTA and CDR2 is FQGNSA in the germline V gene. The CDR3 region is CASSLLPETANYNSPLHF. In nucleotides, the CDR3 is TGTGCCAGCAGCTTACTCCCTGAGACAGCCAACTATAATTCACCCCTCCACTTT.

A note on this clonotype: The junction does not match germline at one end; this may be a read error. This chain joins TRBV4-1 and TRBJ2-2; D not certain. The CDR3 length is 14 residues. CDR1 MGHRA and CDR2 YSYEKL come from the germline V gene. DNA of the CDR3: TGCACCAGCAGCCAAGGCCTTAGAACCGGGGAGCTGTTTTTT. It codes for CTSSQGLRTGELFF.

The chain uses TRBV28 and TRBJ2-1; D call uncertain. The CDR3 extends over 16 amino acids. The V gene lost 2 bases and the J gene lost 2 bases, with 13 bases spanning the gap. Germline CDR1 reads MDHEN; CDR2 reads SYDVKM. In DNA form, the CDR3 reads TGTGCCAGCAGTTTAAACTCAGGTTATACCTACAATGAGCAGTTCTTC. Amino acids: CASSLNSGYTYNEQFF.

This clonotype was seen repeatedly, ten times or more. The chain links TRBV15 to TRBJ2-3; D is ambiguous. Trimming shortened V by 0 bases and J by 5 bases, and 3 bases separated the two germline ends. Per the germline V gene, CDR1 is LNHNV and CDR2 is YYDKDF (reference sequence). CDR3 length equals 12 residues. CDR3 sequence: CATSRDQDTQYF. The CDR3 DNA is TGTGCCACCAGCAGAGATCAAGATACGCAGTATTTT.

The chain uses TRBV7-2 and TRBJ2-1; 8 nucleotides match TRBD1. The J call may be incorrect, as the DNA end agrees better with TRBJ2-7. Germline CDR1 reads SGHTA; CDR2 reads FQGNSA. The CDR3 spans 18 residues. The CDR3 loop is CASSLAVPGGFFYNEQYF. CDR3 DNA sequence: TGTGCCAGCAGCTTAGCGGTTCCAGGGGGCTTCTTTTACAATGAGCAGTACTTC.

In its sample, this clonotype was seen many times. The chain employs TRBV20-1 and TRBJ2-3; TRBD1 agrees at 10 bases. V was pared by 2 bases and J by 14 bases, with 4 bases of the junction left unmatched. The CDR3 has 11 residues. Germline V lookup: CDR1 DFQATT, CDR2 SNEGSKA (reference sequence). The CDR3 loop reads CSARWDRGSYF. CDR3 DNA: TGCAGTGCTAGATGGGACAGGGGATCGTATTTT.

This clonotype was seen a few times. The chain has TRBV27 and TRBJ1-2; D might be TRBD1 (6 bases). This CDR3 has 15 amino acids. CDR1 and CDR2 from the germline V gene are MNHEY and SMNVEV (reference sequence). Deletions cut 3 bases from V and 4 bases from J, with 15 bases between. CDR3 sequence: CASSLNKGGGYGYTF. CDR3 nucleotides: TGTGCCAGCAGTTTGAATAAAGGGGGTGGCTATGGCTACACCTTC.

The table lists this clonotype with a few counts. J is TRBJ1-1 and V is TRBV6-5; D is ambiguous. There are 15 residues in the CDR3. V lost 6 bases and J 0 bases, leaving 14 bases between the germline ends. The V gene's germline CDR1 is MNHEY and CDR2 SVGAGI. In DNA form, the CDR3 reads TGTGCCAGCAGCCCAAAACATAACCTGAACACTGAAGCTTTCTTT. This translates into CASSPKHNLNTEAFF.

The rearrangement joins TRBV7-2 to TRBJ1-2, with 7 bases lining up with TRBD1. Germline CDR1 and CDR2: SGHTA and FQGNSA. The ends lost 6 bases at V and 5 bases at J; junction bases unmatched: 9. The CDR3 runs 14 residues. The CDR3 DNA is TGTGCCAGCAGTTCCGGACAGGTGCTTTATGGCTACACCTTC. It encodes CASSSGQVLYGYTF.

This chain connects TRBV19 to TRBJ2-7; tentatively, D is TRBD2 (5 bases). V dropped 1 base and J dropped 7 bases, with 23 bases sitting between them. CDR3 length: 17 amino acids. Looked up from germline, CDR1 is LNHDA and CDR2 is SQIVND (reference sequence). The CDR3 DNA follows: TGTGCCAGTAGTATAGTTCGGGGAACGAAGGCCTACAATGAGCAGTACTTC. This translates into CASSIVRGTKAYNEQYF.